The 31 T cell receptor beta chains below all came from one sample that was sequenced in a study of vaccination effects on CD4 cells after COVID-19. Viral peptide pools were used in the ViraFEST assay to expand antigen-specific CD4+ T cells, and sequencing came afterward. Upon completion of 10 days in culture, CD4+ T cells were isolated. Nucleocapsid antibody tests were negative, and the vaccine recipients had no prior SARS-CoV-2 infection. What these receptors recognize is not known. Here immunoSEQ multiplex PCR was the method, and the copy in TCRdb shows in-frame clones only, minus some. Seen here are 35,000 to 55,000 clones, roughly 79% observed once, and the top ten hold 10% to 13%. Material: CD4+ T cells from PBMCs cultured with SARS-CoV-2 spike peptides, obtained before COVID-19 vaccination. Receptors originate from a human donor who received a COVID-19 vaccine.

The chain links TRBV5-1 to TRBJ2-6, with 14 bases matching TRBD2. CDR3 size: 19 residues. Germline V CDR1 and CDR2: SGHRS, YFSETQ. Trimming cost V 3 bases and J 0 bases; bases outside gene matches: 5. CDR3 bases: TGCGCCAGCAGCTCACGGACTAGCGGGGGGCCCTCTGGGGCCAACGTCCTGACTTTC. Encoded protein: CASSSRTSGGPSGANVLTF.

The chain couples TRBV30 to TRBJ2-1, with a tentative D call TRBD2 (5 bases). The CDR3 spans 12 residues. CDR1 is GTSNPN and CDR2 is SVGIG in the germline V gene (reference sequence). Trimming removed 2 bases at V and 7 bases at J, with 9 bases between. This CDR3 is CAWSLRENEQFF. CDR3 in DNA: TGTGCCTGGAGTTTGAGGGAAAATGAGCAGTTCTTC.

This clone was seen only once. The rearrangement joins TRBV28 to TRBJ1-5; TRBD1 agrees at 7 bases. With 7 bases clipped from V and 0 bases from J, the junction kept 3 bases outside the gene matches. The CDR3 has 14 residues. CDR1 is MDHEN and CDR2 is SYDVKM in the germline V gene. DNA for the CDR3: TGTGCCAGCACTACAGGGGTTAGCAATCAGCCCCAGCATTTT. Its protein is CASTTGVSNQPQHF.

V is TRBV30 and J is TRBJ1-5; D perhaps matches TRBD1 (6 bases). The V end was cut by 2 bases, the J end by 4 bases, with 9 bases between. From germline, CDR1 is GTSNPN and CDR2 SVGIG (reference sequence). The CDR3 has 13 residues. CDR3 DNA sequence: TGTGCCTGGAGTACAGGGAATAATCAGCCCCAGCATTTT. This encodes CAWSTGNNQPQHF.

This chain connects TRBV19 to TRBJ1-5; D is ambiguous. V dropped 3 bases and J dropped 4 bases, with 7 bases sitting between them. This CDR3 region has 13 residues. Germline V gene lookup returns CDR1 LNHDA and CDR2 SQIVND (reference sequence). The CDR3 region has the DNA TGTGCCAGTAGTATGGGCTTTAATCAGCCCCAGCATTTT. Its protein is CASSMGFNQPQHF.

This rearrangement joins TRBV3-1 (or the pseudogene TRBV3-2) to TRBJ1-1, with TRBD1 matching 8 bases. Germline lookup yields CDR1 LGHDT and CDR2 YNNKEL (reference sequence). Trimming at V came to 4 bases and at J to 7 bases, leaving 8 bases not matched to a gene. The CDR3 is 14 residues long. The CDR3 coding sequence is TGTGCCAGCAGCCCCTGGACAGGGATTGTTGAAGCTTTCTTT. Protein product: CASSPWTGIVEAFF.

This clone was seen a handful of times. V and J are TRBV7-8 and TRBJ1-4, with 8 positions matching TRBD1. The CDR3 contains 14 residues. Germline-derived CDR1 and CDR2 are SGHVS and FQNEAQ. The junction had 9 bases not matched to a gene; V was cut back by 5 bases and J by 10 bases. CDR3 loop: CASSGRTGKGKLFF. CDR3 nucleotides: TGTGCCAGCAGCGGTCGGACAGGGAAAGGAAAACTGTTTTTT.

DNA for the CDR3: TGTGCCAGAAGCTTGGTGGCGCAGACCTACGAGCAGTACGTC. Protein sequence: CARSLVAQTYEQYV. The chain recombines TRBV5-3 with TRBJ2-7; D ambiguous. TRBV5-3 is flagged as an ORF with uncertain function. Trimming stripped 0 bases from V and 2 bases from J, with 9 bases between. The CDR3 loop spans 14 amino acids.

V and J are TRBV15 and TRBJ2-2; possibly TRBD1 for D (5 bases). CDR3 size: 14 residues. With 3 bases removed from V and 2 bases from J, the gap between germline ends came to 7 bases. Germline V gene lookup returns CDR1 LNHNV and CDR2 YYDKDF (reference sequence). CDR3 sequence: CATSRDTNTGELFF. The CDR3 coding sequence is TGTGCCACCAGCAGGGACACCAACACCGGGGAGCTGTTTTTT.

The chain recombines TRBV14 with TRBJ2-5, with D possibly TRBD2 on 5 matching bases. In germline, CDR1 is SGHDN, CDR2 FVKESK. The CDR3 consists of 17 residues. Trimming took 0 bases from V and 0 from J, leaving 14 bases between them. This CDR3 is CASSQERGTRYQETQYF. For the CDR3, the DNA is TGTGCCAGCAGCCAAGAACGGGGAACCCGGTACCAAGAGACCCAGTACTTC.

The J gene is TRBJ1-5, the V gene TRBV7-3; D not resolved. This CDR3 is built from 13 residues. The germline CDR1 and CDR2 sequences are SGHTA and FQGTGA. V was pared by 0 bases and J by 7 bases, with 7 bases between. For the CDR3, the DNA is TGTGCCAGCAGCTTAACGGAGCGACAGCCCCAGCATTTT. Amino acids: CASSLTERQPQHF.

The V and J genes are TRBV11-2 and TRBJ2-7, with 7 bases identical to TRBD1. V lost 1 base, J lost 2 bases, and 5 bases stayed unmatched. This CDR3 region has 15 residues. The germline gives CDR1 SGHAT, CDR2 FQNNGV. CDR3 nucleotides: TGTGCCAGCAGCTTAGCCAGGGGGAGCACCTACGAGCAGTACGTC. Amino acids: CASSLARGSTYEQYV.

This clone has more than one count but fewer than ten. The V gene is TRBV7-9, the J gene TRBJ2-1, with 7 bases that match TRBD1. Germline values: CDR1 SEHNR, CDR2 FQNEAQ (reference sequence). This CDR3 has 14 residues. J lost 4 bases, V lost 6 bases, and 6 bases had no gene match. Here the CDR3 DNA reads TGTGCCAGCAGACTACAGGGGCGGTACAATGAGCAGTTCTTC. As protein: CASRLQGRYNEQFF.

V usage is TRBV29-1 and J usage is TRBJ2-1; TRBD2 is a possible D gene (6 bases). V lost 4 bases and J 2 bases, leaving 12 bases between the germline ends. The germline gives CDR1 SQVTM, CDR2 ANQGSEA. This CDR3 spans 14 amino acids. The DNA of the CDR3 is TGCAGCGTTGTCCCCGGGGAGGCCTACAATGAGCAGTTCTTC. This encodes CSVVPGEAYNEQFF.

The chain has TRBV24-1 and TRBJ2-6; D is ambiguous. The CDR3 spans 13 residues. V dropped 10 bases and J dropped 4 bases, with 10 bases sitting between them. The germline CDR1 and CDR2 sequences are KGHDR and SFDVKD. Written as DNA, the CDR3 is TGTGCCACTGGGCAATGGGGGGCCAACGTCCTGACTTTC. Translating it yields CATGQWGANVLTF.

In this sample, this clone turned up once. The V and J genes are TRBV6-5 and TRBJ2-3, with unresolved D. CDR1 is MNHEY, CDR2 SVGAGI, per germline. V was shortened by 6 bases and J by 4 bases, with 14 bases between the two germline ends. This CDR3 is built from 14 residues. Written as DNA, the CDR3 is TGTGCCAGCAGACTCTCGACCGTAGCAGATACGCAGTATTTT. This sequence encodes CASRLSTVADTQYF.

This clone was seen a few times. The V gene is TRBV7-3, the J gene TRBJ1-2; D gene ambiguous. The V and J ends lost 5 bases and 6 bases respectively, with 13 bases between them. The V gene's germline CDR1 is SGHTA and CDR2 FQGTGA. This CDR3 has 13 amino acids. The CDR3 spells CASSPGIPDGYTF. As DNA, the CDR3 is TGTGCCAGCAGCCCGGGGATTCCGGATGGCTACACCTTC.

This clone was counted a few times. The chain is built from TRBV10-3 and TRBJ2-1, with unresolved D. Trimming pared 6 bases from V and 6 bases from J, leaving 12 bases between. The CDR3 covers 13 residues. Per germline, CDR1 ENHRY and CDR2 SYGVKD. CDR3 coding DNA: TGTGCCATCAGAGCACCTTTGATCAATGAGCAGTTCTTC. This codes for CAIRAPLINEQFF.

The chain has TRBV7-8 and TRBJ1-2; no clear D. V lost 0 bases, J lost 8 bases, and 10 bases lay in between. Germline V gene lookup returns CDR1 SGHVS and CDR2 FQNEAQ. This CDR3 has 13 amino acids. Here the CDR3 reads CASSLAERVGYTF. Here the CDR3 DNA reads TGTGCCAGCAGCTTAGCGGAACGTGTGGGCTACACCTTC.

The V gene is TRBV29-1, the J gene TRBJ1-1; 10 bases align to TRBD1. The CDR3 runs 14 residues. The V gene end was trimmed by 7 bases and the J gene end by 5 bases; junction bases not matched to a gene: 10. Germline V CDR1 and CDR2: SQVTM, ANQGSEA. DNA for the CDR3: TGCAGCGCCGTAAGGACAGGGGGATTAACTGAAGCTTTCTTT. This codes for CSAVRTGGLTEAFF.

Here the CDR3 reads CASSYPGQGARETQYF. CDR3 sequence (DNA): TGTGCCAGCAGCTATCCGGGACAGGGGGCGAGGGAGACCCAGTACTTC. This chain joins TRBV5-4 and TRBJ2-5; 12 nucleotides line up with TRBD1. Per germline, CDR1 SGHNT and CDR2 YYREEE (reference sequence). The CDR3 has 16 residues. V shed 3 bases and J 5 bases; nucleotides not matched to a gene: 8.

The CDR3 sequence: CASSRTSGNTGELFF. The CDR3 nucleotides are TGTGCCAGCAGTCGGACTAGCGGCAACACCGGGGAGCTGTTTTTT. The V gene is TRBV6-5, the J gene TRBJ2-2; the match to TRBD2 covers 10 bases. Germline loops: CDR1 MNHEY, CDR2 SVGAGI. The CDR3 sequence is 15 residues long. Trimming at V came to 5 bases and at J to 2 bases, leaving 2 bases not matched to a gene.

The CDR3 protein is CASGSDGLHSGANVLTF. Here the CDR3 DNA reads TGTGCTAGTGGTTCCGACGGACTCCACTCTGGGGCCAACGTCCTGACTTTC. This rearrangement joins TRBV12-5 to TRBJ2-6, with D maybe TRBD2 (5 bases). V lost 4 bases, J lost 0 bases, and 13 bases lay in between. CDR1 LGHNT and CDR2 FRNRAP come from the germline V gene. This CDR3 is 17 amino acids long. Supplemented by reference TRBV12-5 and TRBJ2-6, the full variable domain reads DARVTQTPRHKVTEMGQEVTMRCQPILGHNTVFWYRQTMMQGLELLAYFRNRAPLDDSGMPKDRFSAEMPDATLATLKIQPSEPRDSAVYFCASGSDGLHSGANVLTFGAGSRLTVL.

The chain has TRBV4-1 and TRBJ2-1, with D maybe TRBD1 (6 bases). Germline lookup yields CDR1 MGHRA and CDR2 YSYEKL. The CDR3 consists of 13 residues. Trimming cost V 3 bases and J 12 bases, with 15 bases left between them. CDR3 protein: CASSQLNRDRQFF. The CDR3 DNA follows: TGCGCCAGCAGCCAGCTTAACAGGGACCGGCAGTTCTTC.

The gene calls are TRBV19 and TRBJ1-2, with D uncertain. V lost 11 bases and J 3 bases, leaving 13 bases between the germline ends. This CDR3 is built from 12 residues. Looked up from germline, CDR1 is LNHDA and CDR2 is SQIVND (reference sequence). CDR3: CASLAGDYGYTF. The CDR3 region has the DNA TGTGCCTCTCTGGCGGGTGACTATGGCTACACCTTC.

V gene TRBV2 combines with J gene TRBJ2-7; 10 bases are a match to TRBD1. This CDR3 is built from 13 residues. CDR1 and CDR2 (germline): SNHLY, FYNNEI. The ends lost 6 bases at V and 9 bases at J; junction bases unmatched: 8. The chain's CDR3 is CASSVSRDRGQYV. The CDR3 region has the DNA TGTGCCAGCAGCGTGTCCCGGGACAGGGGGCAGTACGTC.

This clone was recorded once. The chain uses TRBV6-2 or TRBV6-3 and TRBJ2-7; TRBD2 is a possible D gene (6 bases). V lost 5 bases to trimming and J lost 1 base, with 21 bases between them. CDR1 is MNHEY and CDR2 is SVGEGT in the germline V gene. The CDR3 runs to 17 residues. This chain's CDR3 is CASSPHYVGGSSYEQYV. As DNA, the CDR3 is TGTGCCAGCAGTCCCCATTACGTCGGGGGTTCATCCTACGAGCAGTACGTC.

CDR3 nucleotides: TGTGCCAGCAGTACCGGGACCTCATATCAGCCCCAGCATTTT. Its translation is CASSTGTSYQPQHF. The rearrangement uses TRBV6-5 and TRBJ1-5; a possible D gene is TRBD1 (5 bases). The CDR3 loop spans 14 amino acids. Germline V gives CDR1 MNHEY, CDR2 SVGAGI. With 5 bases removed from V and 5 bases from J, the gap between germline ends came to 13 bases.

The chain combines TRBV4-2 with TRBJ1-2; TRBD1 might be the D (6 bases). The CDR3 spans 12 residues. V was shortened by 0 bases and J by 9 bases, with 8 bases between the two germline ends. Per the germline V gene, CDR1 is LGHNA and CDR2 is YNFKEQ. This CDR3 is CASSQDWGRYTF. In DNA, the CDR3 is TGTGCCAGCAGCCAAGACTGGGGGCGCTACACCTTC.

The V and J genes are TRBV7-2 and TRBJ2-6, with D perhaps TRBD2 (5 bases). Trimming shortened V by 6 bases and J by 0 bases, and 21 bases separated the two germline ends. The CDR3 length is 19 residues. The germline V gene has CDR1 SGHTA and CDR2 FQGNSA. The CDR3 DNA follows: TGTGCCAGCAGGCCTCGCGCTAGATCCGAGGGCTCTGGGGCCAACGTCCTGACTTTC. This sequence encodes CASRPRARSEGSGANVLTF.

This sequence joins TRBV5-1 and TRBJ2-3; 7 bases are a match to TRBD1. V lost 5 bases, J lost 4 bases, and 10 bases stayed unmatched. Germline CDR1 reads SGHRS; CDR2 reads YFSETQ. The CDR3 totals 15 residues. The CDR3 DNA reads TGCGCCAGCAGGTTAACAGGGGTCGGCTCAGATACGCAGTATTTT. Residues: CASRLTGVGSDTQYF.